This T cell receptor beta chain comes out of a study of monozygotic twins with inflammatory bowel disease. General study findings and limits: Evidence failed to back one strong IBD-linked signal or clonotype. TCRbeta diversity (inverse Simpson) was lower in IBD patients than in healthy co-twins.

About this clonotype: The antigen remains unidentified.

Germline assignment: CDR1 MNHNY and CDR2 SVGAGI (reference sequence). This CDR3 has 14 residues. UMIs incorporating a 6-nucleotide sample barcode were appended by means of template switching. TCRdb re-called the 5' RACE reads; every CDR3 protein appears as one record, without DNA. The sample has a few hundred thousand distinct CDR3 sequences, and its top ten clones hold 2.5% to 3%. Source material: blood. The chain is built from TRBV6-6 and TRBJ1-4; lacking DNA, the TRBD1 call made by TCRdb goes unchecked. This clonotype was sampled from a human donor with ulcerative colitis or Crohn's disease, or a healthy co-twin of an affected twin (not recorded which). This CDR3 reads CASNQGQGYEKLFF.